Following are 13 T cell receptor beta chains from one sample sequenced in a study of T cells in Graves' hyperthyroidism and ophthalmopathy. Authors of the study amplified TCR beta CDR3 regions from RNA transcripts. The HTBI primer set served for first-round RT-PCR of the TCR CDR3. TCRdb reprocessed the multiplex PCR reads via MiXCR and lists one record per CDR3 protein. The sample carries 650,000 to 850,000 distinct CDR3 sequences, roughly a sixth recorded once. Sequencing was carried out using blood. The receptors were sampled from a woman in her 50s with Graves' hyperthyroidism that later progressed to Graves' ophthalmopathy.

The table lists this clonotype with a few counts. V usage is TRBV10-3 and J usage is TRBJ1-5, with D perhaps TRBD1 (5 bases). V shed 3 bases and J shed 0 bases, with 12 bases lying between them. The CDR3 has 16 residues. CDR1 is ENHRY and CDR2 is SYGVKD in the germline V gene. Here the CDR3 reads CAISDTRAPSNQPQHF. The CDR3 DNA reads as TGTGCCATCAGTGATACCAGGGCTCCTAGCAATCAGCCCCAGCATTTT.

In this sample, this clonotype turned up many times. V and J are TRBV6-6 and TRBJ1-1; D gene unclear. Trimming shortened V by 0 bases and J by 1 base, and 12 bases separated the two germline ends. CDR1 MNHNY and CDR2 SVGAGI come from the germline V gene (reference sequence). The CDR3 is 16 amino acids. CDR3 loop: CASSYSRGSGNTEAFF. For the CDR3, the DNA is TGTGCCAGCAGTTACTCTCGGGGATCGGGGAACACTGAAGCTTTCTTT.

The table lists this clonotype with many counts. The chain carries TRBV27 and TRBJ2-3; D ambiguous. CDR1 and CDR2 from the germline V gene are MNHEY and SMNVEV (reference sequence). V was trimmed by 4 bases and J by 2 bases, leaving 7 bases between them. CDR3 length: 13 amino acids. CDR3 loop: CASSWTVTDTQYF. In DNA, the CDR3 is TGTGCCAGCAGTTGGACGGTCACAGATACGCAGTATTTT.

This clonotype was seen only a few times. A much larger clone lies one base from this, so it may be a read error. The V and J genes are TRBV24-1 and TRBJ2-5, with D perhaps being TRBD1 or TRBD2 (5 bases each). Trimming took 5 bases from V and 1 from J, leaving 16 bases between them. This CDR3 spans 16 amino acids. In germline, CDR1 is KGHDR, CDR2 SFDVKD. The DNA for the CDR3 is TGTGCCACCAGTGGTGCCGGGACGGAATTCCAAGAGACCCAGTACTTC. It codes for CATSGAGTEFQETQYF.

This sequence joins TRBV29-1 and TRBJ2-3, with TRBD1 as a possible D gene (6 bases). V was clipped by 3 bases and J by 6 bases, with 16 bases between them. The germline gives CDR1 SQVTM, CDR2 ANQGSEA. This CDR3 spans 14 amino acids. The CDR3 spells CSVERQGRGDTQYF. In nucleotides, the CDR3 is TGCAGCGTTGAGAGGCAGGGGAGAGGGGATACGCAGTATTTT.

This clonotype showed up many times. As DNA, the CDR3 is TGTGCCAGCTCATCCCCCACTTCGGAAGCTTTCTTT. It translates to CASSSPTSEAFF. This rearrangement joins TRBV18 to TRBJ1-1; D remains ambiguous. V was shortened by 5 bases and J by 8 bases, with 12 bases between the two germline ends. The CDR3 length is 12 residues. The germline CDR1 and CDR2 sequences are KGHSH and LQKENI.

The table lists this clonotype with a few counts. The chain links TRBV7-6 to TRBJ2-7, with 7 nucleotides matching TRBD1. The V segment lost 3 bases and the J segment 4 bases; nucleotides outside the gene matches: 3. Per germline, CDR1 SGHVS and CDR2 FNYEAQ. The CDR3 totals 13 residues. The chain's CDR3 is CASSFPGQYEQYF. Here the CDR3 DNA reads TGTGCCAGCAGCTTTCCGGGACAGTACGAGCAGTACTTC.

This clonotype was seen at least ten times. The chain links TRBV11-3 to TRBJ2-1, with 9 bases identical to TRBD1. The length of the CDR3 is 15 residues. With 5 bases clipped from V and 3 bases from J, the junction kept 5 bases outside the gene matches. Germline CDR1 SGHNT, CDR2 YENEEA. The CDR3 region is CASSPRTGDYNEQFF. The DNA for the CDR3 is TGTGCCAGCAGCCCCCGGACAGGGGACTACAATGAGCAGTTCTTC.

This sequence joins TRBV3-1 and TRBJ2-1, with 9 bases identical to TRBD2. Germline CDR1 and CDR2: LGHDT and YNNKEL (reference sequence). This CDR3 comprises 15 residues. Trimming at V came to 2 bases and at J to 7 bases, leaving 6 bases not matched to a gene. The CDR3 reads CASSQRRGGRNEQFF. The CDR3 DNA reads TGTGCCAGCAGCCAAAGGCGGGGGGGCCGGAATGAGCAGTTCTTC.

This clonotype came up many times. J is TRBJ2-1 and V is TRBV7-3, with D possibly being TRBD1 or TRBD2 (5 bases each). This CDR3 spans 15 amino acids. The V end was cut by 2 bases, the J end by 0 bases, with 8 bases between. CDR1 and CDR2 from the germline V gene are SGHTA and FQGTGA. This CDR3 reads CASSLWGSSYNEQFF. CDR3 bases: TGTGCCAGCAGCTTATGGGGGAGCTCCTACAATGAGCAGTTCTTC.

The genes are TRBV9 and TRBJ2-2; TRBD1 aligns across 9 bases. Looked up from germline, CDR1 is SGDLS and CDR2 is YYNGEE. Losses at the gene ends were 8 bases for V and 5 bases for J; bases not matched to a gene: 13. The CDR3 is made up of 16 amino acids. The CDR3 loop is CASSITGTGRTGELFF. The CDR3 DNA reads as TGTGCCAGTAGCATCACCGGGACAGGGCGGACCGGGGAGCTGTTTTTT.

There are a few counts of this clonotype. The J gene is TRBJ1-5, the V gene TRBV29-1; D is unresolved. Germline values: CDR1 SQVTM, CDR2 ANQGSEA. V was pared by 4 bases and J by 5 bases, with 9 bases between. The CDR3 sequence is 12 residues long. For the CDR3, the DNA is TGCAGCGTTGGGGTTGGGGATCAGCCCCAGCATTTT. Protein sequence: CSVGVGDQPQHF. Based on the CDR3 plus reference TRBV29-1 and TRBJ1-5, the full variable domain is SAVISQKPSRDICQRGTSLTIQCQVDSQVTMMFWYRQQPGQSLTLIATANQGSEATYESGFVIDKFPISRPNLTFSTLTVSNMSPEDSSIYLCSVGVGDQPQHFGDGTRLSIL.

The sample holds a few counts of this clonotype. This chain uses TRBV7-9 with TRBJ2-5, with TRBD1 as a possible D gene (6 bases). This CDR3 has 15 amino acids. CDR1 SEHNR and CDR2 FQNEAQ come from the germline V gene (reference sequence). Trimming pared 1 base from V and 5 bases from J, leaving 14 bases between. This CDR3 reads CASSLGTRGLETQYF. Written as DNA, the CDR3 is TGTGCCAGCAGCTTAGGAACCAGGGGCTTGGAGACCCAGTACTTC.